This T cell receptor (beta chain) was retrieved from a study of T cells in Graves' hyperthyroidism and ophthalmopathy. The CDR3 is 15 amino acids. The V gene's germline CDR1 is SGHKS and CDR2 YYEKEE (reference sequence). V lost 1 base to trimming and J lost 1 base, with 11 bases between them. The authors obtained PBMCs from roughly 9.7 ml of fresh peripheral blood. Regions amplified from RNA transcripts were the TCR beta CDR3 regions. The study used the HTBI primer set for a first-round RT-PCR of the TCR CDR3. Via MiXCR, TCRdb re-called the multiplex PCR reads, giving one row per CDR3 protein. The sample has around 500,000 distinct CDR3 sequences; about 20% are singletons.

This chain joins TRBV5-5 and TRBJ1-1; D may be TRBD1 (5 bases). The clonotype was recovered from a woman aged 70-85 years with Graves' ophthalmopathy. Sequencing used blood. In DNA, the CDR3 is TGTGCCAGCAGCTTGTTGGCAGGGTCGAACACTGAAGCTTTCTTT. Translating gives CASSLLAGSNTEAFF.